This TCR beta chain was identified in a study of spatial heterogeneity in lung cancer. Across the study: A unique TCR and UMI combination showed up more than ten times in raw reads, on average. Findings and limits, study-wide: Ubiquitous expanded tumor TCRs showed up in blood more at resection than follow-up.

The time point here: sample taken at primary tumor resection. Material for sequencing was whole RNA from tumor, nontumor lung or frozen PBMC, left unsorted. The donor population consisted of some 67 patients with untreated, early-stage non-small cell lung cancer. In this sample, this clonotype turned up many times. Its antigen remains unknown. The library protocol tagged each TCR cDNA with a unique molecular identifier. A single record per CDR3 protein comes from TCRdb applying MiXCR to the 5' RACE reads. Counted here are about 85,000 distinct CDR3 sequences, more than 15% occurring once; the ten biggest clones make up about 6.8%. The CDR3 spans 12 residues. Deletions cut 0 bases from V and 2 bases from J, with 3 bases between. Looked up from germline, CDR1 is SQVTM and CDR2 is ANQGSEA.

The rearrangement joins TRBV29-1 to TRBJ2-3, with D hard to call. The sequence came from a male donor with early-stage non-small cell lung cancer. The sample in question was PBMCs, obtained at surgery. The DNA for the CDR3 is TGCAGCGTTGAAGACTACACAGATACGCAGTATTTT. Amino acid sequence: CSVEDYTDTQYF.